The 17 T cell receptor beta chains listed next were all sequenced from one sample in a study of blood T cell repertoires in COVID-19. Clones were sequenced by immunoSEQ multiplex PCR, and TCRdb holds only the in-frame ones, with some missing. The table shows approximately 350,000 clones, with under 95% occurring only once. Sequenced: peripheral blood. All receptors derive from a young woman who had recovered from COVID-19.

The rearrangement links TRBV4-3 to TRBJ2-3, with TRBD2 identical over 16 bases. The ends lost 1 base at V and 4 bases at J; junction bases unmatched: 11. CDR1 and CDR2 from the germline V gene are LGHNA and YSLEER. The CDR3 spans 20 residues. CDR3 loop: CASSQGPGTSGRAGADTQYF. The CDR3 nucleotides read TGCGCCAGCAGCCAAGGACCCGGGACTAGCGGGAGGGCGGGTGCAGATACGCAGTATTTT.

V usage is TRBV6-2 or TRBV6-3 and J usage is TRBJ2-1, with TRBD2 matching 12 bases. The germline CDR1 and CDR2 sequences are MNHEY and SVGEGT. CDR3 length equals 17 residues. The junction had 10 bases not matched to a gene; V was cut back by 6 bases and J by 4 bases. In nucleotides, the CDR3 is TGTGCCAGCAGCAACCTAGGACTAGCGGGACCTTACAATGAGCAGTTCTTC. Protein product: CASSNLGLAGPYNEQFF.

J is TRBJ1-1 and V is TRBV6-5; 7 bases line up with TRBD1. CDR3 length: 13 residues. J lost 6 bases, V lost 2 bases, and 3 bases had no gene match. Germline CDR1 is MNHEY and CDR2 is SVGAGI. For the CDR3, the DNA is TGTGCCAGCAGTTACAGGGGGCGGTCTGAAGCTTTCTTT. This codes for CASSYRGRSEAFF.

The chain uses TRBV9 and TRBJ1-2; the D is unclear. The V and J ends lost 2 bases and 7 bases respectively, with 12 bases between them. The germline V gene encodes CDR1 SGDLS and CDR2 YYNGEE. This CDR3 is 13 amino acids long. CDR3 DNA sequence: TGTGCCAGCAGCGTTGTAATGCGGGGTGGCTACACCTTC. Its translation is CASSVVMRGGYTF.

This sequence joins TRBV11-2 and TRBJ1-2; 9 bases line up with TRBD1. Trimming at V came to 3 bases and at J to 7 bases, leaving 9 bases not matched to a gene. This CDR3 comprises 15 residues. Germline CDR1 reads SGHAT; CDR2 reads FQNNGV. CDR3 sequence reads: CASSFTGGAERGYTF. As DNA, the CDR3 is TGTGCCAGCAGCTTCACAGGGGGCGCCGAGCGTGGCTACACCTTC.

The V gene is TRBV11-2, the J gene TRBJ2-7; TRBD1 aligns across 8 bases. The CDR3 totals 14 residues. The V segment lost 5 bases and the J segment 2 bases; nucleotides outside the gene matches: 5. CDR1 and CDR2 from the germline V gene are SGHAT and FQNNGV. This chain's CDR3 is CASSLNRGTYEQYV. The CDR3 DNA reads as TGTGCCAGCAGCCTAAACAGGGGGACCTACGAGCAGTACGTC.

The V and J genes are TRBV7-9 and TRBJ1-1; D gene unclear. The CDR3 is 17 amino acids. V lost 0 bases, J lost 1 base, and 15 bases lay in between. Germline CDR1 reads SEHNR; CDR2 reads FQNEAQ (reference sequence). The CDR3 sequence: CASSLAAPGVGNTEAFF. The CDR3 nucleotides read TGTGCCAGCAGCTTAGCAGCCCCGGGTGTAGGGAACACTGAAGCTTTCTTT.

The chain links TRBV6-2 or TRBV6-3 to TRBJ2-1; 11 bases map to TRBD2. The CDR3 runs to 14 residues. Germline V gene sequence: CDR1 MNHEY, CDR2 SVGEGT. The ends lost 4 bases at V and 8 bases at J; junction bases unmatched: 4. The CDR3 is CASSWLAGGDEQFF. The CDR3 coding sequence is TGTGCCAGCAGTTGGCTAGCGGGAGGCGATGAGCAGTTCTTC.

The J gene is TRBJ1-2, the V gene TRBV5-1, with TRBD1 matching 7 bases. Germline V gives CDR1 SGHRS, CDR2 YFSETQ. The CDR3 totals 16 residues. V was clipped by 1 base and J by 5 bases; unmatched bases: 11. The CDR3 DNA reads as TGCGCCAGCAGCTTGACAGGGGAGATCTCTCGATATGGCTACACCTTC. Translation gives CASSLTGEISRYGYTF.

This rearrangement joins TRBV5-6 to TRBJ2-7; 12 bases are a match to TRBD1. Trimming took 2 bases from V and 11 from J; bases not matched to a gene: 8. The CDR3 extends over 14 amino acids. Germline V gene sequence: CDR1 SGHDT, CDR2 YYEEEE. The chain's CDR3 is CASSFGTGGPWKYV. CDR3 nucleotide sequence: TGTGCCAGCAGCTTCGGGACAGGGGGCCCATGGAAGTACGTC.

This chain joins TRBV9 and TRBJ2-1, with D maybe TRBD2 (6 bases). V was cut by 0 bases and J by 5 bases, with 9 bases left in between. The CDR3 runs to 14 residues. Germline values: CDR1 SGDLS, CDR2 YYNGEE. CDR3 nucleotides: TGTGCCAGCAGCGTAGCGGGAGCGGACAATGAGCAGTTCTTC. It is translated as CASSVAGADNEQFF.

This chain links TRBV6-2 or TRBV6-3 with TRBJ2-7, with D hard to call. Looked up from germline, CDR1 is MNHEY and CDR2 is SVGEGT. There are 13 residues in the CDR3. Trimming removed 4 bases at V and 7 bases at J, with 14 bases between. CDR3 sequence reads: CASSLRPDGEQYV. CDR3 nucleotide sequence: TGTGCCAGCAGTTTGCGACCCGACGGGGAGCAGTACGTC.

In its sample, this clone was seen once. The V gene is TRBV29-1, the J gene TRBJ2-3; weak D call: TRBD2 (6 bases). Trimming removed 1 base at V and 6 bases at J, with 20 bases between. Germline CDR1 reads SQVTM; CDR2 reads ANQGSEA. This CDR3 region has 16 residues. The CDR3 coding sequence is TGCAGCGTTGAAGGCCGTGGAGGAGGGGTTGGGGATACGCAGTATTTT. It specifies CSVEGRGGGVGDTQYF.

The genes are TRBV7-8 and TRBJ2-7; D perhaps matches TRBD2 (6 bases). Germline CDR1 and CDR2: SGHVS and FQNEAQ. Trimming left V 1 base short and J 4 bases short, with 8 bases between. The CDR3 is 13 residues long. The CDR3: CASSLGAGYEQYV. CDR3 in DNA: TGTGCCAGCAGCTTAGGTGCGGGGTACGAGCAGTACGTC.

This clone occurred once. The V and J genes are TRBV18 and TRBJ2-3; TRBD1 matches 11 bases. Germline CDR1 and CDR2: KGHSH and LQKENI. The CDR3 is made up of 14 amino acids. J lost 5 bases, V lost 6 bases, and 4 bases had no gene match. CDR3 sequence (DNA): TGTGCCAGCTCCCTTGGGACAGGGGGAGATACGCAGTATTTT. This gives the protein CASSLGTGGDTQYF.

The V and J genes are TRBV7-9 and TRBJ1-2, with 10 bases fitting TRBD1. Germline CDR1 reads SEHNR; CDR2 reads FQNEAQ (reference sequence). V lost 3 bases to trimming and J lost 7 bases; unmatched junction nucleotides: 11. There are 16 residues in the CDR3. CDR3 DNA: TGTGCCAGCAGCTTTCAACCGACAGGGGGCGCGGGTGGCTACACCTTC. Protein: CASSFQPTGGAGGYTF. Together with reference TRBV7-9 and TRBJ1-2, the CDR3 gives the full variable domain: DTGVSQNPRHKITKRGQNVTFRCDPISEHNRLYWYRQTLGQGPEFLTYFQNEAQLEKSRLLSDRFSAERPKGSFSTLEIQRTEQGDSAMYLCASSFQPTGGAGGYTFGSGTRLTVV.

The CDR3 loop reads CASSLDPGVGYNEQFF. The CDR3 coding sequence is TGTGCCAGCAGCTTAGATCCGGGAGTCGGGTACAATGAGCAGTTCTTC. The chain is built from TRBV7-6 and TRBJ2-1; perhaps TRBD2 as D (6 bases). This CDR3 region has 16 residues. V was shortened by 1 base and J by 4 bases, with 14 bases between the two germline ends. Looked up from germline, CDR1 is SGHVS and CDR2 is FNYEAQ.